This T cell receptor beta chain was sequenced during a study of blood T cell repertoires in COVID-19. Study-wide context: Sample material is recorded as cDNA or gDNA derived from T cells, B-cell-depleted T cells, or PBMCs.

TCRdb's table, derived via immunoSEQ multiplex PCR, lists solely in-frame clones and lacks some. The sample has about 100,000 clones, over 80% seen once; the top ten hold roughly 2.1%. This clone was seen once. V gave up 6 bases and J gave up 3 bases; unmatched junction bases: 5. The length of the CDR3 is 14 residues. The germline V gene has CDR1 MNHEY and CDR2 SVGAGI. The sequenced sample consisted of peripheral blood. The gene calls are TRBV6-5 and TRBJ2-3, with 8 bases that match TRBD1. This clonotype was sampled from a man between 65 and 85 years old with active or convalescent COVID-19. CDR3 protein: CASRAGGGTDTQYF. In DNA, the CDR3 is TGTGCCAGCAGAGCAGGGGGCGGGACAGATACGCAGTATTTT.